Each of the 30 T cell receptor beta chains below was sequenced from the same sample in a study of cytomegalovirus exposure and HLA in healthy donors. The PCR made use of 60 Vbeta and 13 Jbeta primers. Repertoires were generated with immunoSEQ multiplex PCR, while TCRdb's copy carries only in-frame clones and drops some. The sample lists 99,000 or so clones, approximately 80% occurring once. What was sequenced was PBMCs. The receptors originated from a man in his 60s in good health and CMV-seropositive.

The DNA for the CDR3 is TGTGCCAGCAGGGTAGCGGGGGGGCGTCCAGATACGCAGTATTTT. Protein product: CASRVAGGRPDTQYF. The chain recombines TRBV7-2 with TRBJ2-3; 11 bases are shared with TRBD2. This CDR3 comprises 15 residues. Germline CDR1 SGHTA, CDR2 FQGNSA. The V gene end was trimmed by 6 bases and the J gene end by 4 bases; junction bases not matched to a gene: 6.

V usage is TRBV27 and J usage is TRBJ2-1, with TRBD2 as a possible D gene (6 bases). This CDR3 is 16 amino acids long. V dropped 4 bases and J dropped 8 bases, with 21 bases sitting between them. The germline V gene has CDR1 MNHEY and CDR2 SMNVEV (reference sequence). This chain's CDR3 is CASSSPTGVYLDEQFF. For the CDR3, the DNA is TGTGCCAGCAGTTCCCCCACGGGGGTTTACTTGGATGAGCAGTTCTTC.

The chain recombines TRBV25-1 with TRBJ1-5; 8 bases are a match to TRBD1. The CDR3 has 13 amino acids. Germline lookup yields CDR1 MGHDK and CDR2 SYGVNS. V shed 5 bases and J 4 bases; nucleotides not matched to a gene: 1. CDR3 protein: CASSTGGNQPQHF. The CDR3, as DNA: TGTGCCAGCAGTACAGGGGGTAATCAGCCCCAGCATTTT.

V usage is TRBV6-5 and J usage is TRBJ2-7, with D uncertain. V was cut by 0 bases and J by 0 bases, with 6 bases left in between. CDR1 MNHEY and CDR2 SVGAGI come from the germline V gene. The CDR3 extends over 14 amino acids. CDR3 region: CASSYSRNSYEQYF. The CDR3 DNA follows: TGTGCCAGCAGTTACTCGAGAAACTCCTACGAGCAGTACTTC.

This clone has a handful of counts. The J gene is TRBJ1-5, the V gene TRBV6-5, with D uncertain. This CDR3 region has 13 residues. V was cut by 0 bases and J by 5 bases, with 5 bases left in between. Germline V CDR1 and CDR2: MNHEY, SVGAGI. The CDR3, as DNA: TGTGCCAGCAGTTACTCGGAGTATCAGCCCCAGCATTTT. Amino acid sequence: CASSYSEYQPQHF.

The V and J genes are TRBV5-4 and TRBJ1-1; no definite D call. Trimming removed 5 bases at V and 7 bases at J, with 15 bases between. The CDR3 loop spans 13 amino acids. Germline-derived CDR1 and CDR2 are SGHNT and YYREEE (reference sequence). DNA for the CDR3: TGTGCCAGCAGGCCCGGTTATACGGGTGAAGCTTTCTTT. Its protein is CASRPGYTGEAFF.

This chain uses TRBV6-5 with TRBJ2-3, with D possibly matching TRBD1 (6 bases). This CDR3 spans 13 amino acids. Trimming took 5 bases from V and 2 from J, leaving 8 bases between them. Germline assignment: CDR1 MNHEY and CDR2 SVGAGI. The CDR3 DNA reads TGTGCCAGCAGTGGGGGCTACACAGATACGCAGTATTTT. Its protein product is CASSGGYTDTQYF.

The J gene is TRBJ2-2, the V gene TRBV7-2; D not certain. Germline V lookup: CDR1 SGHTA, CDR2 FQGNSA. CDR3 length: 15 residues. V lost 0 bases and J 7 bases, leaving 12 bases between the germline ends. In DNA form, the CDR3 reads TGTGCCAGCAGCTTAGCGACCCAAGGAGTCGGGGAGCTGTTTTTT. It specifies CASSLATQGVGELFF.

J is TRBJ2-3 and V is TRBV6-4; 8 nucleotides agree with TRBD2. Germline values: CDR1 MRHNA, CDR2 SNTAGT. After removal of 0 bases from V and 12 bases from J, the junction contained 8 bases not matched to a gene. The CDR3 is made up of 14 amino acids. This chain's CDR3 is CASSDSRAGERQYF. DNA of the CDR3: TGTGCCAGCAGTGACTCGCGAGCGGGGGAGCGCCAGTATTTT.

This rearrangement joins TRBV11-2 to TRBJ1-5; D unclear. V lost 5 bases, J lost 9 bases, and 17 bases lay in between. The CDR3 contains 14 residues. The germline CDR1 and CDR2 sequences are SGHAT and FQNNGV. The CDR3 spells CASSPDPRRPPQHF. The CDR3 bases are TGTGCCAGCAGCCCCGACCCAAGGAGGCCGCCCCAGCATTTT.

This clone was observed a handful of times. The chain carries TRBV28 and TRBJ2-3; D ambiguous. The CDR3 length is 13 residues. The germline V gene has CDR1 MDHEN and CDR2 SYDVKM. Trimming removed 6 bases from V and 5 bases from J, with 12 bases in between. CDR3 sequence (DNA): TGTGCCAGCAGCACCTCCTATAGAGATACGCAGTATTTT. This codes for CASSTSYRDTQYF.

The gene calls are TRBV7-9 and TRBJ2-7, with D maybe TRBD1 (5 bases). V lost 3 bases and J lost 1, with 19 bases in between. Germline V gene sequence: CDR1 SEHNR, CDR2 FQNEAQ (reference sequence). The CDR3 loop spans 17 amino acids. DNA for the CDR3: TGTGCCAGCAGCTTCTCTTCTACAGGTGGACGATCCTACGAGCAGTACTTC. This codes for CASSFSSTGGRSYEQYF.

The rearrangement links TRBV5-1 to TRBJ2-7, with D tentatively TRBD1 (6 bases). The CDR3 sequence is 15 residues long. Germline CDR1 reads SGHRS; CDR2 reads YFSETQ. Trimming shortened V by 2 bases and J by 2 bases, and 14 bases separated the two germline ends. The CDR3, as DNA: TGCGCCAGCAGCTTATCCTCGGGACATACCTACGAGCAGTACTTC. It codes for CASSLSSGHTYEQYF.

The V and J genes are TRBV2 and TRBJ2-2; 9 bases are shared with TRBD1. This CDR3 region has 16 residues. Germline V gene lookup returns CDR1 SNHLY and CDR2 FYNNEI. V lost 3 bases and J lost 4; bases outside the gene matches: 6. The CDR3 spells CASSDNRGLGTGELFF. The CDR3 coding sequence is TGTGCCAGCAGTGACAACAGGGGGCTCGGCACCGGGGAGCTGTTTTTT.

CDR3 loop: CASSLDSRGPQETQYF. DNA for the CDR3: TGCGCCAGCAGCTTGGATTCGCGGGGTCCCCAAGAGACCCAGTACTTC. The chain combines TRBV5-1 with TRBJ2-5; a weak D match, TRBD2 (6 bases). CDR3 length: 16 residues. The V gene lost 0 bases and the J gene lost 1 base, with 13 bases spanning the gap. CDR1 and CDR2 from the germline V gene are SGHRS and YFSETQ.

The chain uses TRBV5-4 and TRBJ2-2; TRBD1 matches at 7 bases. The germline CDR1 and CDR2 sequences are SGHNT and YYREEE (reference sequence). J was trimmed by 7 bases and V by 1 base; bases with no gene match: 4. The CDR3 is 14 residues long. The CDR3 region is CASSLTGAVGELFF. In nucleotides, the CDR3 is TGTGCCAGCAGCTTGACAGGGGCGGTCGGGGAGCTGTTTTTT.

The chain combines TRBV4-2 with TRBJ2-6; D not resolved. The CDR3 runs 15 residues. Germline CDR1 LGHNA, CDR2 YNFKEQ. V gave up 6 bases and J gave up 0 bases, with 9 bases separating them. CDR3 residues: CASSYIRSGANVLTF. CDR3 nucleotides: TGTGCCAGCAGTTACATCCGCTCTGGGGCCAACGTCCTGACTTTC.

Only one count was recorded for this clone. The V gene is TRBV29-1, the J gene TRBJ1-2, with 9 bases aligning to TRBD1. Unmatched junction bases numbered 4, after V lost 7 bases and J lost 4 bases. This CDR3 has 12 amino acids. Germline CDR1 SQVTM, CDR2 ANQGSEA. The CDR3 reads CSGVTGGYGYTF. CDR3 in DNA: TGCAGCGGAGTGACAGGGGGCTATGGCTACACCTTC.

This chain uses TRBV29-1 with TRBJ1-1; 10 bases match TRBD1. Trimming at V came to 5 bases and at J to 11 bases, leaving 5 bases not matched to a gene. The germline CDR1 and CDR2 sequences are SQVTM and ANQGSEA. The CDR3 totals 11 residues. The CDR3 loop reads CSVIRTGGAFF. In DNA form, the CDR3 reads TGCAGCGTTATTAGGACAGGGGGGGCTTTCTTT.

A single count supports this clone. The genes are TRBV27 and TRBJ1-6, with 7 bases matching TRBD1. This CDR3 spans 16 amino acids. Germline V gene data show CDR1 as MNHEY and CDR2 as SMNVEV (reference sequence). V trimming: 5 bases; J trimming: 7 bases; junction bases outside the gene matches: 11. The CDR3 nucleotides are TGTGCCAGCAGTCCCCTCTCCCCCAGGGGGAATTCACCCCTCCACTTT. This gives the protein CASSPLSPRGNSPLHF.

With regard to this clone: This same CDR3 is encoded by further DNA sequences in the sample. The V call is TRBV2, the J call TRBJ2-1; a possible D gene is TRBD2 (6 bases). This CDR3 is built from 15 residues. Per germline, CDR1 SNHLY and CDR2 FYNNEI. V was trimmed by 6 bases and J by 12 bases, leaving 24 bases between them. The chain's CDR3 is CASSSGGTPTAWQFF. The CDR3 DNA reads TGTGCCAGCAGCTCCGGGGGTACGCCGACCGCTTGGCAGTTCTTC.

The rearrangement joins TRBV4-3 to TRBJ1-4; the D gene is possibly TRBD1 (6 bases). The CDR3 has 16 residues. Trimming pared 1 base from V and 2 bases from J, leaving 11 bases between. Per germline, CDR1 LGHNA and CDR2 YSLEER. For the CDR3, the DNA is TGCGCCAGCAGCCAAGTTGGGGGGGCCACTAATGAAAAACTGTTTTTT. Translating it yields CASSQVGGATNEKLFF.

The chain carries TRBV7-8 and TRBJ2-1; D gene uncertain. V was pared by 5 bases and J by 8 bases, with 13 bases between. The CDR3 has 13 amino acids. The germline V gene encodes CDR1 SGHVS and CDR2 FQNEAQ. CDR3: CASSPSWSDEQFF. The CDR3 nucleotides are TGTGCCAGCAGCCCCTCGTGGAGCGATGAGCAGTTCTTC.

This rearrangement joins TRBV11-1 to TRBJ2-1; 7 positions agree with TRBD1. The germline CDR1 and CDR2 sequences are SGHAT and FQDESV (reference sequence). The CDR3 contains 17 residues. V gave up 5 bases and J gave up 2 bases; unmatched junction bases: 12. CDR3 loop: CASSARQGQATYNEQFF. The CDR3, as DNA: TGTGCCAGCAGCGCTCGACAGGGACAAGCAACCTACAATGAGCAGTTCTTC.

CDR3 sequence reads: CASSLGNTIYF. The CDR3 coding sequence is TGTGCCAGCAGTCTTGGAAACACCATATATTTT. V usage is TRBV6-6 and J usage is TRBJ1-3; D gene ambiguous. Trimming took 5 bases from V and 3 from J, leaving 2 bases between them. The germline V gene encodes CDR1 MNHNY and CDR2 SVGAGI (reference sequence). This CDR3 spans 11 amino acids.

The V and J genes are TRBV5-4 and TRBJ2-7; D is uncertain. Germline V lookup: CDR1 SGHNT, CDR2 YYREEE (reference sequence). The CDR3 is made up of 15 amino acids. V lost 1 base and J lost 2, with 13 bases in between. CDR3 region: CASSLSAGTTYEQYF. Here the CDR3 DNA reads TGTGCCAGCAGCTTGTCTGCAGGCACCACCTACGAGCAGTACTTC.

The chain carries TRBV28 and TRBJ1-2; no definite D call. Deletions cut 3 bases from V and 4 bases from J, with 9 bases between. Looked up from germline, CDR1 is MDHEN and CDR2 is SYDVKM. CDR3 length: 13 amino acids. The CDR3 coding sequence is TGTGCCAGCAGTTTGAGGCAGAGCTATGGCTACACCTTC. Protein product: CASSLRQSYGYTF.

This clone has a handful of counts. The chain uses TRBV5-4 and TRBJ1-1; 8 positions match TRBD1. The CDR3 contains 16 residues. CDR1 and CDR2 (germline): SGHNT, YYREEE (reference sequence). Trimming took 4 bases from V and 3 from J; bases not matched to a gene: 11. CDR3: CASSAGQGRLYTEAFF. CDR3 coding DNA: TGTGCCAGCAGCGCCGGACAGGGACGCTTATACACTGAAGCTTTCTTT.

V gene TRBV29-1 combines with J gene TRBJ2-1; possibly TRBD2 for D (5 bases). This CDR3 region has 13 residues. Trimming removed 8 bases from V and 4 bases from J, with 15 bases in between. Germline lookup yields CDR1 SQVTM and CDR2 ANQGSEA. Here the CDR3 DNA reads TGCAGCCAAAAGACCTCGGGGTACAATGAGCAGTTCTTC. Protein: CSQKTSGYNEQFF.

This chain connects TRBV11-3 to TRBJ2-3, with D possibly being TRBD1 (6 bases). The V end lost 1 base, the J end lost 5 bases, and 16 bases lay between the germline ends. Germline V lookup: CDR1 SGHNT, CDR2 YENEEA. The CDR3 runs 16 residues. Here the CDR3 DNA reads TGTGCCAGCAGCTTAGTAGCTGGGGGCGCAGGAGATACGCAGTATTTT. It yields the protein CASSLVAGGAGDTQYF.